The source of this TCR beta chain is a study of T cell repertoires in cytomegalovirus infection. Overall study: Evidence of both CMV infection and a matching HLA type came from public TCR beta signatures.

This clonotype has just a few counts. Its antigen is unidentified. Each CDR3 protein gets one entry after TCRdb re-called the reads with MiXCR. The table lists some 110,000 distinct CDR3 sequences, 10% of them singletons. General observations from the study: Identification of carriers of CMV plus the relevant HLA was achieved through cumulative public TCR beta family frequency.

The source material was PBMCs, sequenced either directly or after in vitro stimulation (not recorded which). The receptor comes from a human donor in good health (CMV status not recorded). Some clones in this sample may be carry-over from other donors' samples.

Here the CDR3 reads CASSRLSGNGQETQYF. CDR3 DNA sequence: TGTGCCAGCAGCCGACTTAGCGGGAACGGACAAGAGACCCAGTACTTC. J is TRBJ2-5 and V is TRBV4-2; 8 bases align to TRBD2. Unmatched junction bases numbered 9, after V lost 4 bases and J lost 2 bases. The CDR3 consists of 16 residues. CDR1 and CDR2 (germline): LGHNA, YNFKEQ.